This passage covers 28 T cell receptor beta chains from one sample sequenced in a study of vaccination and CD4 T cells after COVID-19. The assay that was used to sequence DNA from cultured CD4+ T cells was the Oncomine TCR Beta short-read assay. TCRdb fed the PCR reads into MiXCR, producing one record per CDR3 protein. The table lists several thousand distinct CDR3 sequences, just over 55% of them singletons. Their recognized antigens are unknown. The treatment: roughly 11-day PBMC culture with coronavirus spike peptide pools or control peptides (ViraFEST assay). Sequences were obtained from CD4+ T cells from blood, cultured in vitro. The receptors derive from a human donor who had recovered from COVID-19.

V is TRBV6-1 and J is TRBJ1-5; D uncertain. The CDR3 spans 12 residues. V lost 6 bases to trimming and J lost 4 bases, with 7 bases between them. Germline V lookup: CDR1 MNHNS, CDR2 SASEGT. This chain's CDR3 is CASRVFNQPQHF. DNA for the CDR3: TGTGCCAGCAGGGTGTTTAATCAGCCCCAGCATTTT.

The chain uses TRBV20-1 and TRBJ2-7, with TRBD2 matching over 8 bases. CDR3 length equals 14 residues. Germline-derived CDR1 and CDR2 are DFQATT and SNEGSKA (reference sequence). With V trimmed by 0 bases and J by 3 bases, 4 bases remained unmatched. CDR3 DNA sequence: TGCAGTGCTAGAGATGGTCTAGCGGGCTACGAGCAGTACTTC. Amino acid sequence: CSARDGLAGYEQYF.

The rearrangement links TRBV6-1 to TRBJ2-3; 7 nucleotides agree with TRBD1. Germline V CDR1 and CDR2: MNHNS, SASEGT. The junction had 7 bases not matched to a gene; V was cut back by 1 base and J by 0 bases. The CDR3 is 17 residues long. CDR3 sequence reads: CASSEESRGHSTDTQYF. CDR3 DNA sequence: TGTGCCAGCAGTGAAGAGTCGAGGGGGCACAGCACAGATACGCAGTATTTT.

CDR3 sequence reads: CASSRPTGNQETQYF. CDR3 DNA: TGTGCCAGCAGCCGACCGACAGGTAACCAAGAGACCCAGTACTTC. The V gene is TRBV14, the J gene TRBJ2-5; the D gene is possibly TRBD1 (6 bases). Deletions cut 4 bases from V and 0 bases from J, with 12 bases between. This CDR3 has 15 amino acids. Looked up from germline, CDR1 is SGHDN and CDR2 is FVKESK. Full variable domain (remainder filled in from reference TRBV14 and TRBJ2-5): EAGVTQFPSHSVIEKGQTVTLRCDPISGHDNLYWYRRVMGKEIKFLLHFVKESKQDESGMPNNRFLAERTGGTYSTLKVQPAELEDSGVYFCASSRPTGNQETQYFGPGTRLLVL.

The rearrangement joins TRBV5-4 to TRBJ1-6; D may be TRBD1 (5 bases). CDR1 is SGHNT and CDR2 is YYREEE in the germline V gene (reference sequence). The V and J ends lost 3 bases and 11 bases respectively, with 9 bases between them. The CDR3 loop spans 12 amino acids. CDR3 DNA: TGTGCCAGCAGCTCAAACAGGACACCCCTCCACTTT. Encoded protein: CASSSNRTPLHF.

The chain couples TRBV7-2 to TRBJ2-7; 7 nucleotides align to TRBD1. J gave up 4 bases and V 8 bases, and 2 bases lay outside the gene matches. The CDR3 has 11 residues. Germline-derived CDR1 and CDR2 are SGHTA and FQGNSA. The CDR3 sequence: CASRGQYEQYF. In nucleotides, the CDR3 is TGTGCCAGCCGGGGACAGTACGAGCAGTACTTC. The full variable domain, in which reference TRBV7-2 and TRBJ2-7 provide the parts outside the CDR3, is GAGVSQSPSNKVTEKGKDVELRCDPISGHTALYWYRQSLGQGLEFLIYFQGNSAPDKSGLPSDRFSAERTGGSVSTLTIQRTQQEDSAVYLCASRGQYEQYFGPGTRLTVT.

This chain links TRBV19 with TRBJ1-2; tentatively, D is TRBD1 (6 bases). The CDR3 runs 14 residues. The germline gives CDR1 LNHDA, CDR2 SQIVND (reference sequence). Between the trimmed V and J ends, which lost 6 bases and 0 bases, there was a span of 11 bases. CDR3 DNA sequence: TGTGCCAGTAGAGCGACAGGAGCTAACTATGGCTACACCTTC. This gives the protein CASRATGANYGYTF.

V usage is TRBV5-1 and J usage is TRBJ1-6; 7 nucleotides agree with TRBD1. Germline loops: CDR1 SGHRS, CDR2 YFSETQ. The CDR3 loop spans 15 amino acids. J was trimmed by 9 bases and V by 4 bases; bases with no gene match: 10. CDR3 nucleotides: TGCGCCAGCAGCCAGACCGAGACAGGGTCTTCACCCCTCCACTTT. Translation: CASSQTETGSSPLHF.

The gene calls are TRBV21-1 and TRBJ1-1. TRBV21-1 is designated a pseudogene. The CDR3 contains 15 residues. The CDR3 protein is CASSPRLPRNTEAFF. CDR3 sequence (DNA): TGTGCCAGCAGCCCCAGACTTCCTAGGAACACTGAAGCTTTCTTT.

This clonotype was seen more than once but under ten times. This sequence joins TRBV20-1 and TRBJ2-3; D is undetermined. This CDR3 region has 14 residues. Germline assignment: CDR1 DFQATT and CDR2 SNEGSKA (reference sequence). The germline V and J ends were trimmed by 6 bases and 5 bases, with 18 bases remaining between them. Here the CDR3 reads CSAQMAGRVDTQYF. For the CDR3, the DNA is TGCAGTGCCCAAATGGCAGGTCGGGTAGATACGCAGTATTTT.

V usage is TRBV6-1 and J usage is TRBJ2-5, with D possibly TRBD1 on 6 matching bases. Per germline, CDR1 MNHNS and CDR2 SASEGT. The germline V and J ends were trimmed by 7 bases and 0 bases, with 12 bases remaining between them. The CDR3 covers 14 residues. Written as DNA, the CDR3 is TGTGCCAGCAACCCCCGGACAGACCAAGAGACCCAGTACTTC. Protein sequence: CASNPRTDQETQYF.

J is TRBJ2-3 and V is TRBV7-3, with D hard to call. The V and J ends lost 3 bases and 0 bases respectively, with 7 bases between them. Germline V gives CDR1 SGHTA, CDR2 FQGTGA. The CDR3 contains 14 residues. DNA for the CDR3: TGTGCCAGCAGCTTCGCCGACAGCACAGATACGCAGTATTTT. This translates into CASSFADSTDTQYF.

The chain combines TRBV7-9 with TRBJ2-3; 7 positions match TRBD1. The CDR3 is made up of 17 amino acids. Germline trimming cut 5 bases from V and 1 base from J; bases unmatched to any gene: 12. Per germline, CDR1 SEHNR and CDR2 FQNEAQ (reference sequence). The chain's CDR3 is CASSPLTGRPRTDTQYF. DNA for the CDR3: TGTGCCAGCAGCCCCTTGACAGGGAGACCGCGCACAGATACGCAGTATTTT.

This clonotype was observed a few times. The chain is built from TRBV12-3 or TRBV12-4 and TRBJ1-5; D possibly corresponds to TRBD1 (6 bases). V gave up 6 bases and J gave up 7 bases, with 10 bases separating them. The CDR3 runs to 12 residues. The chain's CDR3 is CASSQGNQPQHF. DNA of the CDR3: TGTGCCAGCAGCCAGGGGAACCAGCCCCAGCATTTT.

This rearrangement joins TRBV20-1 to TRBJ2-7; 12 positions agree with TRBD2. This CDR3 is built from 13 residues. V was pared by 3 bases and J by 6 bases, with 3 bases of the junction left unmatched. The germline CDR1 and CDR2 sequences are DFQATT and SNEGSKA (reference sequence). The CDR3 DNA follows: TGCAGTGCTAGCCCTAGCGGGAGGGGCGAGCAGTACTTC. Protein: CSASPSGRGEQYF.

The rearrangement links TRBV11-2 to TRBJ1-1; TRBD1 is a possible D gene (6 bases). The germline V gene encodes CDR1 SGHAT and CDR2 FQNNGV. Trimming took off 5 bases at V and 3 bases at J, with 19 bases between the two ends. The CDR3 runs to 16 residues. CDR3 in DNA: TGTGCCAGCAGCCCCGGGGGCGTAGGGGGGTACACTGAAGCTTTCTTT. It encodes CASSPGGVGGYTEAFF.

The gene calls are TRBV6-1 and TRBJ1-1, with 8 bases that match TRBD1. The CDR3 is made up of 15 amino acids. V shed 5 bases, J shed 1 base, and the junction held 6 bases outside the gene matches. The germline V gene has CDR1 MNHNS and CDR2 SASEGT. This CDR3 is CASSPWDRTNTEAFF. DNA of the CDR3: TGTGCCAGCAGTCCATGGGACAGGACGAACACTGAAGCTTTCTTT.

The chain couples TRBV7-8 to TRBJ2-2; D call uncertain. This CDR3 has 15 residues. V was clipped by 2 bases and J by 3 bases, with 10 bases between them. Germline CDR1 SGHVS, CDR2 FQNEAQ. DNA for the CDR3: TGTGCCAGCAGCTTATCCGGGCGGTACACCGGGGAGCTGTTTTTT. Amino acids: CASSLSGRYTGELFF.

V gene TRBV11-3 combines with J gene TRBJ2-1; TRBD1 might be the D (6 bases). Germline V lookup: CDR1 SGHNT, CDR2 YENEEA. The CDR3 totals 14 residues. The V and J ends lost 0 bases and 7 bases respectively, with 10 bases between them. CDR3 in DNA: TGTGCCAGCAGCTTAGAGACAGGTCGGAATGAGCAGTTCTTC. Its protein product is CASSLETGRNEQFF.

This chain joins TRBV14 and TRBJ2-5; 8 nucleotides align to TRBD1. V lost 1 base and J lost 1; bases outside the gene matches: 8. This CDR3 is built from 17 residues. CDR1 SGHDN and CDR2 FVKESK come from the germline V gene. The CDR3 loop is CASSQAVDRGPQETQYF. CDR3 in DNA: TGTGCCAGCAGCCAAGCTGTTGACAGGGGTCCCCAAGAGACCCAGTACTTC.

The CDR3 region has the DNA TGTGCCAGCAGTTACTCGCGGCTAGCGGGAGCCTACGAGCAGTACTTC. It codes for CASSYSRLAGAYEQYF. The chain recombines TRBV6-5 with TRBJ2-7; 10 bases fit TRBD2. Germline V gene data show CDR1 as MNHEY and CDR2 as SVGAGI. This CDR3 has 16 amino acids. With V trimmed by 0 bases and J by 2 bases, 4 bases remained unmatched.

In its sample, this clonotype was seen once. The chain couples TRBV6-2 or TRBV6-3 to TRBJ1-5; D may be TRBD1 (5 bases). Germline lookup yields CDR1 MNHEY and CDR2 SVGEGT. The V and J ends lost 3 bases and 3 bases respectively, with 9 bases between them. The CDR3 extends over 14 amino acids. The CDR3 sequence: CASSYAGNNQPQHF. The CDR3, as DNA: TGTGCCAGCAGTTATGCAGGGAACAATCAGCCCCAGCATTTT.

This chain connects TRBV7-2 to TRBJ1-6; 8 nucleotides match TRBD1. Germline V gene data show CDR1 as SGHTA and CDR2 as FQGNSA. V trimming: 1 base; J trimming: 1 base; junction bases outside the gene matches: 6. The CDR3 runs to 18 residues. CDR3 sequence: CASSLGQGASSYNSPLHF. CDR3 bases: TGTGCCAGCAGCTTAGGGCAGGGGGCTTCGTCCTATAATTCACCCCTCCACTTT.

V is TRBV7-9 and J is TRBJ2-2; D is possibly TRBD1 (5 bases). The CDR3 is made up of 13 amino acids. V lost 7 bases, J lost 4 bases, and 10 bases lay in between. Germline V CDR1 and CDR2: SEHNR, FQNEAQ (reference sequence). CDR3 in DNA: TGTGCCAGCAAGAAAGGGGCCACCGGGGAGCTGTTTTTT. It encodes CASKKGATGELFF.

V and J are TRBV7-2 and TRBJ1-1; D is undetermined. Germline lookup yields CDR1 SGHTA and CDR2 FQGNSA. V dropped 5 bases and J dropped 0 bases, with 10 bases sitting between them. CDR3 length: 14 amino acids. The CDR3 sequence: CASSLQALNTEAFF. DNA of the CDR3: TGTGCCAGCAGCCTCCAAGCTCTGAACACTGAAGCTTTCTTT.

The CDR3 loop is CASSLGGTGAQPQHF. CDR3 bases: TGTGCCAGCAGCTTAGGGGGGACAGGGGCTCAGCCCCAGCATTTT. The J gene is TRBJ1-5, the V gene TRBV5-8; 10 bases are shared with TRBD1. Germline V gene lookup returns CDR1 SGHTS and CDR2 YDEGEE. The CDR3 contains 15 residues. J lost 6 bases, V lost 2 bases, and 5 bases had no gene match.

This clonotype has more than one count but fewer than ten. This chain connects TRBV30 to TRBJ1-5, with TRBD1 matching 11 bases. V was pared by 5 bases and J by 7 bases, with 4 bases of the junction left unmatched. Germline CDR1 and CDR2: GTSNPN and SVGIG (reference sequence). The CDR3 is 13 amino acids. CDR3 nucleotides: TGTGCCTGGGCTGGGGACAGGGGGCAGCCCCAGCATTTT. This encodes CAWAGDRGQPQHF.

This chain connects TRBV29-1 to TRBJ1-2; D is unresolved. CDR1 and CDR2 from the germline V gene are SQVTM and ANQGSEA. The CDR3 has 11 amino acids. V shed 4 bases and J shed 2 bases, with 5 bases lying between them. The CDR3 DNA is TGCAGCGTTGGGGCCAACTATGGCTACACCTTC. Its protein is CSVGANYGYTF. Combining the CDR3 with reference TRBV29-1 and TRBJ1-2 gives the whole variable domain SAVISQKPSRDICQRGTSLTIQCQVDSQVTMMFWYRQQPGQSLTLIATANQGSEATYESGFVIDKFPISRPNLTFSTLTVSNMSPEDSSIYLCSVGANYGYTFGSGTRLTVV.